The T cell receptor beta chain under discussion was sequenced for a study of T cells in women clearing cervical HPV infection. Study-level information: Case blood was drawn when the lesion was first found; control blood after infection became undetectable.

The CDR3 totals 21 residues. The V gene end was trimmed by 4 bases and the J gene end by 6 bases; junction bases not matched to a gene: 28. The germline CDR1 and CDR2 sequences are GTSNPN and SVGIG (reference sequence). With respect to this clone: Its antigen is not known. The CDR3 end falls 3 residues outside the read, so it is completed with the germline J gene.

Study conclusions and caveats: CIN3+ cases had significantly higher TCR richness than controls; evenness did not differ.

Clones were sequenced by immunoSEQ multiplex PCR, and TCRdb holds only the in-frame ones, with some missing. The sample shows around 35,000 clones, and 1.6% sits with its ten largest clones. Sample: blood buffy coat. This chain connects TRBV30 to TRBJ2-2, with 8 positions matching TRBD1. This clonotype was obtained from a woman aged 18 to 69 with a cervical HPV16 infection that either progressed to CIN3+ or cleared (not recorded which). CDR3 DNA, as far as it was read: TGTGCCTGGACCGTAAGGGGGTTATTTCTTGGACAGGGAAGGAATCCCGGGGAG. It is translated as CAWTVRGLFLGQGRNPGE. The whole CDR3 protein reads CAWTVRGLFLGQGRNPGELFF.